The 25 T cell receptor beta chains in this list originate from one sample, sequenced in a study of T-cell reconstitution after alpha-beta-depleted transplantation in children. Using unique molecular identifiers, the investigators prepared the TCRbeta library. TCRdb ran MiXCR on the PCR reads and lists one entry per CDR3 protein. The repertoire holds about 980,000 distinct CDR3 sequences, about 29% seen once, with 25% to 35% in the top ten. This material consisted of PBMCs, mostly from graft donor cells, taken 360 days after TCRalphabeta/CD19-depleted stem cell transplant. The receptors here all came from a boy in the first two years of life who had a stem cell transplant for SCID, so the T cells may come from the graft donor.

In this sample, this clonotype turned up once. This chain connects TRBV6-2 or TRBV6-3 to TRBJ2-6; no firm D call. The CDR3 spans 18 residues. Deletions cut 1 base from V and 0 bases from J, with 13 bases between. CDR1 and CDR2 from the germline V gene are MNHEY and SVGEGT. In nucleotides, the CDR3 is TGTGCCAGCAGTTACTGGTCCAGGACGACCTCTGGGGCCAACGTCCTGACTTTC. Translated, it gives CASSYWSRTTSGANVLTF.

The chain employs TRBV5-1 and TRBJ2-5, with TRBD1 matching over 7 bases. CDR3 length: 16 amino acids. V lost 5 bases and J lost 2; bases outside the gene matches: 12. Germline V lookup: CDR1 SGHRS, CDR2 YFSETQ. CDR3 bases: TGCGCCAGCAGAGGTCTGACCAGGGGGTCACAAGAGACCCAGTACTTC. Residues: CASRGLTRGSQETQYF.

The chain uses TRBV21-1 and TRBJ2-7. TRBV21-1 is described as a pseudogene. The CDR3 loop spans 14 amino acids. CDR3 DNA: TGTGCCAGCAGCAAAGGTGGGGAAACCTACGAGCAGTACTTC. Its protein product is CASSKGGETYEQYF.

This chain connects TRBV28 to TRBJ2-2, with D tentatively TRBD2 (6 bases). Germline CDR1 and CDR2: MDHEN and SYDVKM. V was clipped by 6 bases and J by 8 bases, with 22 bases between them. The CDR3 extends over 16 amino acids. This chain's CDR3 is CASSTIQEGPRGELFF. DNA for the CDR3: TGTGCCAGCAGCACAATTCAGGAGGGACCCAGGGGGGAGCTGTTTTTT.

The V gene is TRBV10-3, the J gene TRBJ2-1, with 9 bases fitting TRBD1. Germline values: CDR1 ENHRY, CDR2 SYGVKD. Trimming took 10 bases from V and 9 from J; bases not matched to a gene: 7. The CDR3 is 12 amino acids. Here the CDR3 reads CATSGTGTEQFF. For the CDR3, the DNA is TGTGCCACCTCGGGGACAGGGACTGAGCAGTTCTTC.

There are a few counts of this clonotype. This chain links TRBV12-3 or TRBV12-4 with TRBJ1-2; D perhaps matches TRBD1 (6 bases). The CDR3 sequence is 12 residues long. The germline V and J ends were trimmed by 2 bases and 6 bases, with 7 bases remaining between them. The CDR3 DNA reads as TGTGCCAGCAGTTTACAGGGGCATGGCTACACCTTC. Amino acids: CASSLQGHGYTF.

The V and J genes are TRBV4-2 and TRBJ2-7; 9 positions match TRBD1. The V gene end was trimmed by 6 bases and the J gene end by 4 bases; junction bases not matched to a gene: 10. The CDR3 totals 15 residues. CDR1 and CDR2 (germline): LGHNA, YNFKEQ. The CDR3 bases are TGTGCCAGCAGTGACCCCGACAGGGGGGCGTACGAGCAGTACTTC. This gives the protein CASSDPDRGAYEQYF.

For the CDR3, the DNA is TGTGCCAGCAGCAAAGAGGGGCCTCCCTACGAGCAGTACTTC. This translates into CASSKEGPPYEQYF. This chain joins TRBV21-1 and TRBJ2-7; whether TRBD2, the table's D call, matches the DNA was not checked. TRBV21-1 is an annotated pseudogene. The CDR3 runs to 14 residues.

This clonotype came up a few times. The gene calls are TRBV24-1 and TRBJ2-2, with D tentatively TRBD2 (5 bases). Germline assignment: CDR1 KGHDR and CDR2 SFDVKD. The CDR3 has 16 residues. Trimming removed 1 base from V and 6 bases from J, with 14 bases in between. The CDR3, as DNA: TGTGCCACCAGTGATTTCGGGGTCGACGCGGCCGGGGAGCTGTTTTTT. Translation: CATSDFGVDAAGELFF.

The chain links TRBV6-5 to TRBJ2-6; weak D call: TRBD1 (6 bases). CDR1 MNHEY and CDR2 SVGAGI come from the germline V gene. CDR3 length: 16 amino acids. V lost 2 bases to trimming and J lost 4 bases, with 12 bases between them. The CDR3: CASSYKTGTGANVLTF. The DNA of the CDR3 is TGTGCCAGCAGTTACAAAACAGGGACCGGGGCCAACGTCCTGACTTTC.

This clonotype was picked up a small number of times. The chain links TRBV20-1 to TRBJ2-7; D not resolved. This CDR3 has 12 amino acids. Per germline, CDR1 DFQATT and CDR2 SNEGSKA (reference sequence). The V end lost 3 bases, the J end lost 1 base, and 7 bases lay between the germline ends. Here the CDR3 DNA reads TGCAGTGCTAGTTCACGGTCCTACGAGCAGTACTTC. Translated, it gives CSASSRSYEQYF.

V and J are TRBV29-1 and TRBJ2-3; maybe TRBD2 (5 bases). The length of the CDR3 is 10 residues. CDR1 and CDR2 from the germline V gene are SQVTM and ANQGSEA. V was cut by 6 bases and J by 11 bases, with 12 bases left in between. CDR3 coding DNA: TGCAGCGTCCGGTCGGGAAAGCAGTATTTT. Protein: CSVRSGKQYF.

The chain links TRBV3-1 to TRBJ2-4; possible D gene TRBD1, 6 bases. CDR3 size: 15 residues. CDR1 and CDR2 (germline): LGHDT, YNNKEL (reference sequence). V was shortened by 5 bases and J by 4 bases, with 15 bases between the two germline ends. In nucleotides, the CDR3 is TGTGCCAGCAGCTTCTACATCGGACAGAAAAACATTCAGTACTTC. Its protein is CASSFYIGQKNIQYF.

The V call is TRBV4-3, the J call TRBJ2-4; possibly TRBD2 for D (5 bases). V lost 0 bases to trimming and J lost 3 bases, with 12 bases between them. The CDR3 has 16 residues. Germline CDR1 reads LGHNA; CDR2 reads YSLEER. The CDR3 DNA reads TGCGCCAGCAGCCAAGATCCGGTCGGAGGCAAAAACATTCAGTACTTC. Translated, it gives CASSQDPVGGKNIQYF.

This clonotype was counted only a few times. The rearrangement links TRBV15 to TRBJ2-5, with 13 bases identical to TRBD2. Looked up from germline, CDR1 is LNHNV and CDR2 is YYDKDF (reference sequence). This CDR3 has 18 amino acids. V lost 0 bases to trimming and J lost 4 bases; unmatched junction nucleotides: 8. The CDR3 DNA is TGTGCCACCAGCAGAGATCTACTAGCGGGGGGGCTCGGAGAGACCCAGTACTTC. It yields the protein CATSRDLLAGGLGETQYF. The whole variable domain, remainder taken from reference TRBV15 and TRBJ2-5, is DAMVIQNPRYQVTQFGKPVTLSCSQTLNHNVMYWYQQKSSQAPKLLFHYYDKDFNNEADTPDNFQSRRPNTSFCFLDIRSPGLGDTAMYLCATSRDLLAGGLGETQYFGPGTRLLVL.

This rearrangement joins TRBV20-1 to TRBJ2-2, with 7 bases identical to TRBD1. CDR3 size: 15 residues. The V gene end was trimmed by 2 bases and the J gene end by 1 base; junction bases not matched to a gene: 4. Germline CDR1 reads DFQATT; CDR2 reads SNEGSKA (reference sequence). The CDR3 reads CSARRDSLNTGELFF. In nucleotides, the CDR3 is TGCAGTGCTAGACGGGACAGCCTGAACACCGGGGAGCTGTTTTTT.

This clonotype has just a few counts. The chain joins TRBV20-1 to TRBJ2-5, with TRBD2 as a possible D gene (5 bases). V gave up 7 bases and J gave up 5 bases, with 11 bases separating them. The CDR3 runs to 11 residues. Germline lookup yields CDR1 DFQATT and CDR2 SNEGSKA (reference sequence). As DNA, the CDR3 is TGCAGTGGGCTTTCGGGGGAGACCCAGTACTTC. Translated, it gives CSGLSGETQYF.

The chain employs TRBV27 and TRBJ1-2, with TRBD1 matching over 8 bases. From germline, CDR1 is MNHEY and CDR2 SMNVEV (reference sequence). V lost 6 bases, J lost 6 bases, and 6 bases stayed unmatched. The CDR3 length is 13 residues. Here the CDR3 DNA reads TGTGCCAGCAGATCTACAGGGGGGGATGGCTACACCTTC. Translating it yields CASRSTGGDGYTF.

The chain combines TRBV10-3 with TRBJ1-2; D possibly corresponds to TRBD1 (5 bases). V was trimmed by 4 bases and J by 3 bases, leaving 18 bases between them. CDR1 and CDR2 (germline): ENHRY, SYGVKD. There are 16 residues in the CDR3. For the CDR3, the DNA is TGTGCCATCAGTGCTACGGGACGAGGGAAGGACTATGGCTACACCTTC. Its protein product is CAISATGRGKDYGYTF.

The V call is TRBV12-3 or TRBV12-4, the J call TRBJ1-5; the match to TRBD1 covers 8 bases. The CDR3 extends over 15 amino acids. The V gene end was trimmed by 3 bases and the J gene end by 7 bases; junction bases not matched to a gene: 8. CDR3 nucleotides: TGTGCCAGCAGTTTGGGCAGGGGGACAGGACAGCCCCAGCATTTT. This sequence encodes CASSLGRGTGQPQHF.

The chain uses TRBV19 and TRBJ1-5, with no clear D. This CDR3 region has 18 residues. V was clipped by 3 bases and J by 7 bases, with 25 bases between them. The germline V gene has CDR1 LNHDA and CDR2 SQIVND (reference sequence). The CDR3: CASSISPVQWLFGQPQHF. CDR3 bases: TGTGCCAGTAGTATTTCTCCAGTCCAGTGGTTGTTTGGACAGCCCCAGCATTTT. The full variable domain, in which reference TRBV19 and TRBJ1-5 provide the parts outside the CDR3, is DGGITQSPKYLFRKEGQNVTLSCEQNLNHDAMYWYRQDPGQGLRLIYYSQIVNDFQKGDIAEGYSVSREKKESFPLTVTSAQKNPTAFYLCASSISPVQWLFGQPQHFGDGTRLSIL.

This clonotype was found once. The rearrangement links TRBV7-3 to TRBJ1-2; D is unclear. The CDR3 is 13 residues long. Germline CDR1 is SGHTA and CDR2 is FQGTGA. V was shortened by 2 bases and J by 4 bases, with 8 bases between the two germline ends. The DNA of the CDR3 is TGTGCCAGCAGCTTAGACCCTTCCTATGGCTACACCTTC. It is translated as CASSLDPSYGYTF.

In its sample, this clonotype was seen a few times. The CDR3 here is CAVRAYNEQFF. The CDR3 bases are TGTGCCGTCCGGGCCTACAATGAGCAGTTCTTC. The V gene is TRBV12-3 or TRBV12-4, the J gene TRBJ2-1; D call uncertain. The CDR3 covers 11 residues. Trimming cost V 11 bases and J 2 bases, with 7 bases left between them.

The gene calls are TRBV5-1 and TRBJ2-1; 9 bases are a match to TRBD1. CDR3 length: 16 amino acids. CDR1 and CDR2 (germline): SGHRS, YFSETQ. The J segment lost 6 bases and the V segment lost 5 bases, leaving 12 bases of the junction unmatched. The CDR3, as DNA: TGCGCCAGCAGGCCGCTGCCCGGGACAGGGAGCAATGAGCAGTTCTTC. Amino acids: CASRPLPGTGSNEQFF.

The CDR3 loop is CASSAPRISNEQFF. CDR3 DNA: TGTGCCAGCAGCGCCCCCCGTATCTCCAATGAGCAGTTCTTC. The genes are TRBV9 and TRBJ2-1; D call uncertain. CDR3 length equals 14 residues. Trimming stripped 3 bases from V and 6 bases from J, with 13 bases between. Germline assignment: CDR1 SGDLS and CDR2 YYNGEE. Filled out from reference TRBV9 and TRBJ2-1, the complete variable domain reads DSGVTQTPKHLITATGQRVTLRCSPRSGDLSVYWYQQSLDQGLQFLIQYYNGEERAKGNILERFSAQQFPDLHSELNLSSLELGDSALYFCASSAPRISNEQFFGPGTRLTVL.